This TCR beta chain emerged from a study of T-cell reconstitution after alpha-beta-depleted transplantation in children. This clonotype was counted many times. Library preparation (for TCRbeta) was performed with unique molecular identifiers. TCRdb re-called the PCR reads through MiXCR, storing one row per CDR3 protein. This sample has around 400,000 distinct CDR3 sequences, with just over 20% found just once. Germline V gene sequence: CDR1 DFQATT, CDR2 SNEGSKA (reference sequence). This CDR3 region has 14 residues. J lost 1 base, V lost 7 bases, and 10 bases had no gene match. The sequenced sample was PBMCs from the stem cell graft donor, obtained from the stem cell graft. This clonotype was obtained from a human donor who donated a stem cell graft to a child with acute myeloid leukemia. The chain carries TRBV20-1 and TRBJ2-7; 7 nucleotides agree with TRBD2. Written as DNA, the CDR3 is TGCAGTGTCAGTCATGGCGGGAGATCCTACGAGCAGTACTTC. It is translated as CSVSHGGRSYEQYF.